One and the same sample provided the 4 T cell receptor beta chains below, sequenced in a study of blood T cell repertoires in COVID-19. Assay used: immunoSEQ multiplex PCR; TCRdb lists only in-frame clones, some missing. This table holds 65,000 to 70,000 clones, around 90% found once. Sequenced: peripheral blood. The receptors were sampled from a woman at least 80 years old with acute or convalescent COVID-19.

The rearrangement uses TRBV7-9 and TRBJ2-5; a weak D match, TRBD1 (5 bases). CDR3 length equals 14 residues. Germline CDR1 is SEHNR and CDR2 is FQNEAQ (reference sequence). V gave up 4 bases and J gave up 5 bases, with 14 bases separating them. DNA of the CDR3: TGTGCCAGCAGCTACGGACAATTAGGGGAGACCCAGTACTTC. Protein product: CASSYGQLGETQYF.

The J gene is TRBJ1-2, the V gene TRBV28; D call uncertain. The CDR3 has 13 amino acids. Trimming cost V 3 bases and J 7 bases, with 12 bases left between them. CDR1 and CDR2 (germline): MDHEN, SYDVKM. The CDR3 protein is CASSLRHESGYTF. In DNA form, the CDR3 reads TGTGCCAGCAGTTTGAGACACGAAAGTGGCTACACCTTC.

V gene TRBV21-1 combines with J gene TRBJ1-2; the DNA was not compared with TRBD1, the D call given in the table. TRBV21-1 is described as a pseudogene. This CDR3 region has 12 residues. CDR3 nucleotide sequence: TGTGCCAGCAGGCCTAGGTGGGGCGGCTACACCTTC. Protein: CASRPRWGGYTF.

This clone was detected only a few times. The chain joins TRBV25-1 to TRBJ2-1; TRBD2 matches 12 bases. Unmatched junction bases numbered 14, after V lost 7 bases and J lost 13 bases. This CDR3 is 15 amino acids long. CDR1 is MGHDK and CDR2 is SYGVNS in the germline V gene. This CDR3 is CASTPTSGRQGLQFF. CDR3 bases: TGTGCCAGCACCCCGACTAGCGGGAGACAAGGGTTACAGTTCTTC.